A single sample gave rise to the 29 T cell receptor beta chains below, sequenced in a study of metastatic and nonmetastatic thyroid tumors. Treatment of any kind had been given to no patient before thyroid surgery. TCRdb re-called the PCR reads with MiXCR. This table holds about 10,000 clones, 12% found once. Sequencing was carried out using blood. These receptor sequences come from a female donor with papillary thyroid cancer or a benign thyroid nodule (not recorded which). Some clones in this sample may be carry-over from other donors' samples.

This clone appeared a few times. It may be a read error: a sequence one base away is much more abundant. The chain combines TRBV18 with TRBJ2-3; TRBD2 might be the D (5 bases). The CDR3 has 15 residues. CDR1 KGHSH and CDR2 LQKENI come from the germline V gene. The CDR3 nucleotides are TGTGCCAGCTCACCACTGGCGGCTAGCACAGATACGCGGTATTTT. Amino acid sequence: CASSPLAASTDTRYF.

This clone is medium-sized in the sample. This rearrangement joins TRBV24-1 to TRBJ1-1; D gene ambiguous. V shed 3 bases and J shed 5 bases, with 18 bases lying between them. This CDR3 is built from 16 residues. Germline-derived CDR1 and CDR2 are KGHDR and SFDVKD. The CDR3 protein is CATSDDRGGVGTEAFF. The CDR3 DNA sequence: TGTGCCACCAGTGATGATCGAGGTGGGGTTGGGACTGAAGCTTTCTTT.

Many counts were recorded for this clone. V usage is TRBV18 and J usage is TRBJ2-2, with D possibly TRBD1 on 6 matching bases. This CDR3 is 16 amino acids long. Germline CDR1 reads KGHSH; CDR2 reads LQKENI. Trimming removed 5 bases from V and 0 bases from J, with 13 bases in between. The CDR3 DNA reads TGTGCCAGCTCAGCCTCCGGGACAACGAACACCGGGGAGCTGTTTTTT. This encodes CASSASGTTNTGELFF.

This clone has only a few counts. A read error may produce the germline difference seen at one junction end. The chain recombines TRBV7-9 with TRBJ2-7; D uncertain. In germline, CDR1 is SEHNR, CDR2 FQNEAQ (reference sequence). This CDR3 region has 12 residues. The CDR3: CASSLDTHEQYF. The CDR3 DNA follows: TGTGCCAGCAGTTTAGATACTCACGAGCAGTACTTC.

This clone showed up many times. The chain carries TRBV20-1 and TRBJ2-5; 8 bases line up with TRBD1. From germline, CDR1 is DFQATT and CDR2 SNEGSKA (reference sequence). Trimming removed 4 bases from V and 3 bases from J; junction bases left unmatched: 10. This CDR3 is built from 15 residues. The CDR3, as DNA: TGCAGTGCTATACTTATAGGACAGGGAGAAGAGACCCAGTACTTC. Translated, it gives CSAILIGQGEETQYF.

The rearrangement links TRBV7-6 to TRBJ2-2, with D possibly TRBD1 on 7 matching bases. This CDR3 spans 18 amino acids. CDR1 and CDR2 from the germline V gene are SGHVS and FNYEAQ. Trimming took 5 bases from V and 4 from J, leaving 23 bases between them. The CDR3 sequence: CASSTRKGGGVGTGELFF. The CDR3 DNA reads TGTGCCAGCAGCACACGGAAAGGGGGCGGGGTCGGCACCGGGGAGCTGTTTTTT.

This clone was observed at least ten times. The gene calls are TRBV18 and TRBJ2-1; TRBD2 matches 14 bases. With 4 bases clipped from V and 6 bases from J, the junction kept 2 bases outside the gene matches. Germline assignment: CDR1 KGHSH and CDR2 LQKENI. This CDR3 spans 15 amino acids. The CDR3 region has the DNA TGTGCCAGCTCACAGACTAGCGGGAGGGGCAATGAGCAGTTCTTC. It yields the protein CASSQTSGRGNEQFF.

This clone showed up many times. This chain joins TRBV5-1 and TRBJ1-1, with 7 bases fitting TRBD1. Germline V gene data show CDR1 as SGHRS and CDR2 as YFSETQ. There are 14 residues in the CDR3. The V and J ends lost 4 bases and 1 base, in that order; junction bases with no gene match: 4. The CDR3, as DNA: TGCGCCAGCAGCGATACAGGGGCGAACACTGAAGCTTTCTTT. Amino acid sequence: CASSDTGANTEAFF.

The sample holds many counts of this clone. This chain connects TRBV10-3 to TRBJ2-6; TRBD2 matches at 12 bases. Per the germline V gene, CDR1 is ENHRY and CDR2 is SYGVKD. The length of the CDR3 is 22 residues. After removal of 3 bases from V and 0 bases from J, the junction contained 15 bases not matched to a gene. CDR3 residues: CAISDPTSTSGSEGSGANVLTF. As DNA, the CDR3 is TGTGCCATCAGTGACCCGACCTCGACTAGCGGGAGTGAAGGCTCTGGGGCCAACGTCCTGACTTTC.

This clone counts as medium-sized (0.01 to 0.1%). The chain carries TRBV30 and TRBJ2-7, with 7 nucleotides matching TRBD1. Trimming at V came to 2 bases and at J to 2 bases, leaving 6 bases not matched to a gene. Germline lookup yields CDR1 GTSNPN and CDR2 SVGIG (reference sequence). This CDR3 region has 14 residues. CDR3: CAWSTRGLPYEQYF. CDR3 nucleotides: TGTGCCTGGAGTACTAGGGGGCTCCCCTACGAGCAGTACTTC.

This clone has at least ten counts. The chain is built from TRBV11-1 and TRBJ2-7; possibly TRBD1 for D (8 bases). The CDR3 is 16 amino acids. CDR1 and CDR2 (germline): SGHAT, FQDESV (reference sequence). Trimming left V 5 bases short and J 5 bases short, with 22 bases between. The DNA of the CDR3 is TGTGCCAGCAGCCCCTATTCGAGGACAGGGAGGGACGAGCAGTACTTC. Protein: CASSPYSRTGRDEQYF.

Here the CDR3 DNA reads TGTGCCAGCAGCCCAGGACAGGGAAGGTCGTACGAGCAGTACTTC. It specifies CASSPGQGRSYEQYF. This chain connects TRBV7-8 to TRBJ2-7; 8 positions match TRBD1. The trim removed 5 bases at V and 4 bases at J, leaving 10 bases unmatched. CDR3 size: 15 residues. Per germline, CDR1 SGHVS and CDR2 FQNEAQ.

In this sample, this clone turned up many times. The chain is built from TRBV9 and TRBJ2-1; 8 bases map to TRBD2. The V segment lost 0 bases and the J segment 8 bases; nucleotides outside the gene matches: 4. The CDR3 totals 14 residues. CDR1 and CDR2 (germline): SGDLS, YYNGEE. CDR3 coding DNA: TGTGCCAGCAGCGTAGACGGGGGGGTCGATGAGCAGTTCTTC. This gives the protein CASSVDGGVDEQFF.

This clone showed up many times. The genes are TRBV2 and TRBJ1-3; TRBD1 might be the D (6 bases). The CDR3 length is 14 residues. V was cut by 6 bases and J by 2 bases, with 11 bases left in between. The germline V gene encodes CDR1 SNHLY and CDR2 FYNNEI. The CDR3: CASRPQGPGNTIYF. The CDR3, as DNA: TGTGCCAGCAGACCCCAGGGGCCTGGAAACACCATATATTTT.

The table lists this clone with many counts. One junction end disagrees with the germline gene, perhaps due to a read error. The gene calls are TRBV20-1 and TRBJ2-1, with D possibly being TRBD2 (5 bases). Looked up from germline, CDR1 is DFQATT and CDR2 is SNEGSKA (reference sequence). The CDR3 totals 14 residues. For the CDR3, the DNA is TGCAGTGCTAGCGGGCGGGTTATCTACAATGGGCAGTTCTTC. Its protein is CSASGRVIYNGQFF.

The J gene is TRBJ2-7, the V gene TRBV5-4; D uncertain. Germline CDR1 is SGHNT and CDR2 is YYREEE (reference sequence). Between the trimmed V and J ends, which lost 4 bases and 5 bases, there was a span of 10 bases. This CDR3 is 12 amino acids long. This chain's CDR3 is CASSLYSHEQYF. CDR3 nucleotides: TGTGCCAGCAGCCTTTATTCCCACGAGCAGTACTTC.

This clone is categorized as medium-sized. This chain joins TRBV19 and TRBJ2-7; D is unclear. Germline CDR1 reads LNHDA; CDR2 reads SQIVND (reference sequence). This CDR3 region has 13 residues. Trimming cost V 0 bases and J 6 bases, with 9 bases left between them. The CDR3 is CASSIENGFEQYF. CDR3 in DNA: TGTGCCAGTAGTATAGAAAATGGATTCGAGCAGTACTTC.

The chain uses TRBV4-1 and TRBJ2-4; possibly TRBD1 for D (6 bases). The V end was cut by 3 bases, the J end by 1 base, with 13 bases between. The CDR3 sequence is 16 residues long. Germline CDR1 is MGHRA and CDR2 is YSYEKL. As DNA, the CDR3 is TGCGCCAGCAGCCACCCCGTTACAGGGGCCAAAAACATTCAGTACTTC. This encodes CASSHPVTGAKNIQYF.

This clone was recorded at least ten times. The V and J genes are TRBV7-9 and TRBJ1-5, with D uncertain. The CDR3 is made up of 12 amino acids. Trimming stripped 1 base from V and 7 bases from J, with 5 bases between. Germline values: CDR1 SEHNR, CDR2 FQNEAQ (reference sequence). CDR3 protein: CASSLDWQPQHF. As DNA, the CDR3 is TGTGCCAGCAGCTTAGATTGGCAGCCCCAGCATTTT.

The chain employs TRBV4-1 and TRBJ2-7; 12 nucleotides agree with TRBD2. V shed 4 bases and J 7 bases; nucleotides not matched to a gene: 11. CDR3 size: 16 residues. CDR1 and CDR2 (germline): MGHRA, YSYEKL. CDR3: CASSRLMGLAGAEQYF. Here the CDR3 DNA reads TGCGCCAGCAGCCGGTTGATGGGACTAGCGGGCGCTGAGCAGTACTTC.

A remark on this clone: A much larger clone differs by one base, so this may be a read error. The chain couples TRBV29-1 to TRBJ2-1; D ambiguous. This CDR3 contains 11 residues. Germline-derived CDR1 and CDR2 are SQVTM and ANQGSEA. The CDR3 region has the DNA TGCAGCGTTGAGCTTTACAATGAGCAGATCTTC. This codes for CSVELYNEQIF.

The gene calls are TRBV6-4 and TRBJ2-5; possible D gene TRBD1, 6 bases. The germline V gene encodes CDR1 MRHNA and CDR2 SNTAGT. V was trimmed by 7 bases and J by 5 bases, leaving 14 bases between them. The CDR3 sequence is 13 residues long. CDR3 bases: TGTGCCAGCAAACGATACAGGGCCGAGACCCAGTACTTC. It yields the protein CASKRYRAETQYF.

This clone is deemed medium-sized. The rearrangement uses TRBV27 and TRBJ1-2, with D possibly TRBD1 on 6 matching bases. Trimming pared 6 bases from V and 7 bases from J, leaving 18 bases between. Germline V gene sequence: CDR1 MNHEY, CDR2 SMNVEV (reference sequence). The CDR3 length is 14 residues. CDR3 sequence (DNA): TGTGCCAGCAGCCCGGGGGCCGGGTTCGTTGGCTACACCTTC. This gives the protein CASSPGAGFVGYTF.

This clone is medium-sized (0.01 to 0.1%) by share. The CDR3 reads CASSQEEASGSYEQYF. The CDR3 DNA is TGCGCCAGCAGCCAAGAGGAGGCTAGCGGGAGCTACGAGCAGTACTTC. The rearrangement uses TRBV4-1 and TRBJ2-7, with TRBD2 matching 10 bases. CDR3 length equals 16 residues. V shed 0 bases and J 3 bases; nucleotides not matched to a gene: 5. Germline lookup yields CDR1 MGHRA and CDR2 YSYEKL.

In its sample, this clone ranks as medium-sized. The chain recombines TRBV6-1 with TRBJ2-4; D unclear. CDR1 and CDR2 (germline): MNHNS, SASEGT. V shed 6 bases and J shed 0 bases, with 12 bases lying between them. CDR3 size: 15 residues. The CDR3 sequence is CASSADLGAKNIQYF. The CDR3, as DNA: TGTGCCAGCAGCGCCGACCTAGGAGCCAAAAACATTCAGTACTTC.

This clone was counted ten times or more. This chain joins TRBV18 and TRBJ2-7, with a possible D match to TRBD2 (6 bases). Deletions cut 0 bases from V and 4 bases from J, with 19 bases between. CDR1 is KGHSH and CDR2 is LQKENI in the germline V gene. This CDR3 is built from 17 residues. Written as DNA, the CDR3 is TGTGCCAGCTCACCACCCGCGGCTAGCGAGAAGACGTACGAGCAGTACTTC. This sequence encodes CASSPPAASEKTYEQYF.

This clone was counted many times. Since a much larger clone is just one base distant, this may be a read error. V and J are TRBV3-1 and TRBJ1-5; 7 bases are a match to TRBD1. V dropped 6 bases and J dropped 8; count of bases not matched to a gene: 13. Germline CDR1 reads LGHDT; CDR2 reads YNNKEL (reference sequence). This CDR3 has 15 amino acids. CDR3 loop: CASSHGTANPEPQHF. The CDR3 DNA reads TGTGCCAGCAGTCACGGGACAGCTAATCCGGAGCCCCAGCATTTT.

This clone was found many times. The V gene is TRBV14, the J gene TRBJ2-3, with no clear D. Per the germline V gene, CDR1 is SGHDN and CDR2 is FVKESK. V gave up 0 bases and J gave up 2 bases, with 12 bases separating them. There are 16 residues in the CDR3. In nucleotides, the CDR3 is TGTGCCAGCAGCCAAGATTCGACGGGCACCACAGATACGCAGTATTTT. Encoded protein: CASSQDSTGTTDTQYF. The variable domain in full, with the rest retrieved from reference TRBV14 and TRBJ2-3, is EAGVTQFPSHSVIEKGQTVTLRCDPISGHDNLYWYRRVMGKEIKFLLHFVKESKQDESGMPNNRFLAERTGGTYSTLKVQPAELEDSGVYFCASSQDSTGTTDTQYFGPGTRLTVL.

By proportion, this clone is medium-sized. V gene TRBV12-3 or TRBV12-4 combines with J gene TRBJ1-4, with D perhaps matching TRBD1 (5 bases). The germline V and J ends were trimmed by 6 bases and 5 bases, with 16 bases remaining between them. This CDR3 spans 15 amino acids. In DNA form, the CDR3 reads TGTGCCAGCAGACCGGCAGGGAGGAAGAATGAAAAACTGTTTTTT. It specifies CASRPAGRKNEKLFF.